These T cell receptor beta chains were read from a single sample in a study of T cells after yellow fever vaccination. MiXCR, applied by TCRdb to the 5' RACE reads, yields one record per CDR3 protein. Seen here are some 400,000 distinct CDR3 sequences, roughly 6.2% observed once, and the top ten hold about 15%. The source was PBMCs, collected 5 days after the yellow fever booster vaccination. The receptors originated from a man between 25 and 39 years old who received the YFV17D yellow fever vaccine. Both conserved end residues are part of each CDR3. The order of the fields is J gene, V gene, D gene, clone size, CDR3 protein, CDR3 DNA. A D gene is named only where the DNA matches it firmly. A clone size is listed for some rows: how often the clone was seen (once, few, many), or a class if it is expanded.

J: TRBJ2-5; V: TRBV6-5; D: .; size: many; CDR3: CASSYFAGQETQYF; DNA: TGTGCCAGCAGTTACTTCGCAGGCCAAGAGACCCAGTACTTC
J: TRBJ1-2; V: TRBV5-5; D: .; size: many; CDR3: CASSLGQPSYGYTF; DNA: TGTGCCAGCAGCTTGGGCCAGCCTTCCTATGGCTACACCTTC
J: TRBJ2-1; V: TRBV10-3; D: TRBD2; size: few; CDR3: CAISASGDSYNEQFF; DNA: TGTGCCATCAGTGCTAGCGGGGACTCCTACAATGAGCAGTTCTTC
J: TRBJ2-7; V: TRBV4-3; D: .; size: few; CDR3: CASSQEQDSYEQYF; DNA: TGCGCCAGCAGCCAAGAGCAGGATTCCTACGAGCAGTACTTC
J: TRBJ2-1; V: TRBV29-1; D: TRBD2; size: many; CDR3: CSVRLAGDEQFF; DNA: TGCAGCGTGCGACTAGCGGGAGATGAGCAGTTCTTC
J: TRBJ1-5; V: TRBV20-1; D: .; size: few; CDR3: CSARGYPSRGNQPQHF; DNA: TGCAGTGCTAGAGGTTATCCCTCCCGGGGCAATCAGCCCCAGCATTTT
J: TRBJ2-7; V: TRBV7-7; D: TRBD1; size: .; CDR3: CASSSQGAGEQYF; DNA: TGTGCTAGCAGCTCTCAGGGGGCGGGGGAGCAGTACTTC
J: TRBJ2-7; V: TRBV12-3/TRBV12-4; D: .; size: few; CDR3: CASRIDSAYEQYF; DNA: TGTGCCAGCAGAATCGACAGTGCCTACGAGCAGTACTTC
J: TRBJ2-5; V: TRBV6-2/TRBV6-3; D: TRBD2; size: many; CDR3: CASSYEGGPQTQYF; DNA: TGTGCCAGCAGTTACGAGGGAGGGCCCCAGACCCAGTACTTC
J: TRBJ2-2; V: TRBV20-1; D: .; size: .; CDR3: CSAPKGPFRDTGELFF; DNA: TGCAGTGCTCCCAAGGGACCCTTTAGGGACACCGGGGAGCTGTTTTTT
J: TRBJ2-2; V: TRBV18; D: TRBD1; size: few; CDR3: CASSTGQGVTGELFF; DNA: TGTGCCAGCTCAACGGGACAGGGTGTCACCGGGGAGCTGTTTTTT
J: TRBJ2-2; V: TRBV7-9; D: .; size: .; CDR3: CASSRGTSGELFF; DNA: TGTGCCAGCAGCCGTGGGACATCCGGGGAGCTGTTTTTT
J: TRBJ2-3; V: TRBV24-1; D: TRBD2; size: many; CDR3: CATSDSPAGGPTDTQYF; DNA: TGTGCCACCAGTGATTCTCCTGCGGGAGGCCCCACAGATACGCAGTATTTT
J: TRBJ2-2; V: TRBV10-2; D: .; size: few; CDR3: CASSNGPLGAGELFF; DNA: TGCGCCAGCAGCAATGGACCCCTAGGGGCCGGGGAGCTGTTTTTT
J: TRBJ1-1; V: TRBV5-1; D: TRBD1; size: few; CDR3: CASTLTGTNTEAFF; DNA: TGCGCCAGCACCCTGACAGGGACGAACACTGAAGCTTTCTTT
J: TRBJ2-7; V: TRBV18; D: .; size: many; CDR3: CASSPPLKVTGYEQYF; DNA: TGTGCCAGCTCACCACCTTTAAAGGTAACCGGATACGAGCAGTACTTC
J: TRBJ2-7; V: TRBV27; D: .; size: many; CDR3: CASSLLAGHEQYF; DNA: TGTGCCAGCAGTTTATTAGCCGGACACGAGCAGTACTTC
J: TRBJ2-7; V: TRBV5-5; D: TRBD1; size: many; CDR3: CASSREAQGAAEQYF; DNA: TGTGCCAGCAGCCGCGAGGCACAGGGGGCCGCCGAGCAGTACTTC
J: TRBJ2-1; V: TRBV5-1; D: .; size: many; CDR3: CASSKNVGTSNEQFF; DNA: TGCGCCAGCAGCAAAAACGTGGGGACGTCGAATGAGCAGTTCTTC
J: TRBJ2-2; V: TRBV25-1; D: TRBD2; size: many; CDR3: CASSEYFGLAGGQVGGELFF; DNA: TGTGCCAGCAGTGAATATTTTGGTCTAGCGGGAGGGCAAGTCGGCGGGGAGCTGTTTTTT
J: TRBJ2-7; V: TRBV21-1; D: .; size: .; CDR3: CASSHHAQWISYEQYF; DNA: TGTGCCAGCAGCCATCACGCCCAGTGGATATCCTACGAGCAGTACTTC
J: TRBJ2-1; V: TRBV6-2/TRBV6-3; D: TRBD2; size: .; CDR3: CASSYSKLAGVNEQFF; DNA: TGTGCCAGCAGTTACTCGAAACTAGCGGGAGTCAATGAGCAGTTCTTC
J: TRBJ2-3; V: TRBV12-3/TRBV12-4; D: TRBD2; size: few; CDR3: CASSLSGRMYTQYF; DNA: TGTGCCAGCAGTCTCAGCGGGAGGATGTATACGCAGTATTTT
J: TRBJ2-2; V: TRBV14; D: .; size: .; CDR3: CASSPSQPGAHRGELFF; DNA: TGTGCCAGCAGCCCCAGTCAGCCGGGAGCGCACCGCGGGGAGCTGTTTTTT
J: TRBJ2-2; V: TRBV7-2; D: .; size: .; CDR3: CASSLDPRGAGELFF; DNA: TGTGCCAGCAGCTTGGACCCTAGAGGCGCCGGGGAGCTGTTTTTT
J: TRBJ1-1; V: TRBV15; D: .; size: many; CDR3: CATSRERSEAFF; DNA: TGTGCCACCAGCAGAGAACGGAGTGAAGCTTTCTTT
J: TRBJ2-3; V: TRBV14; D: .; size: many; CDR3: CASSNRDTQYF; DNA: TGTGCCAGCAGCAACCGGGATACGCAGTATTTT
J: TRBJ2-1; V: TRBV11-2; D: TRBD2; size: many; CDR3: CASSGREGQSRGINEQFF; DNA: TGTGCCAGCAGCGGCAGGGAGGGTCAATCCCGGGGCATCAATGAGCAGTTCTTC
J: TRBJ2-1; V: TRBV5-1; D: .; size: many; CDR3: CASSPGGVYNEQFF; DNA: TGCGCCAGCAGCCCTGGCGGGGTGTACAATGAGCAGTTCTTC
J: TRBJ2-1; V: TRBV5-1; D: .; size: .; CDR3: CASSMRSSGDNEQFF; DNA: TGCGCCAGCAGTATGCGGAGTTCGGGAGACAATGAGCAGTTCTTC
J: TRBJ1-2; V: TRBV20-1; D: .; size: .; CDR3: CSALTEVNYGYTF; DNA: TGCAGTGCCCTGACCGAGGTTAACTATGGCTACACCTTC
J: TRBJ2-1; V: TRBV7-2; D: .; size: .; CDR3: CASSLSPDGPRNEQFF; DNA: TGTGCCAGCAGCTTATCCCCGGACGGGCCGCGCAATGAGCAGTTCTTC
J: TRBJ2-7; V: TRBV12-3/TRBV12-4; D: .; size: .; CDR3: CASSTVRSQNEQYF; DNA: TGTGCCAGCAGTACAGTCAGGTCCCAAAACGAGCAGTACTTC
J: TRBJ1-5; V: TRBV11-2; D: .; size: few; CDR3: CASSLFGQQKNSNQPQHF; DNA: TGTGCCAGCAGCTTGTTTGGACAGCAAAAAAATAGCAATCAGCCCCAGCATTTT
J: TRBJ2-3; V: TRBV20-1; D: .; size: many; CDR3: CSPLAGVGTDTQYF; DNA: TGCAGTCCCTTAGCTGGAGTTGGCACAGATACGCAGTATTTT
J: TRBJ2-2; V: TRBV9; D: .; size: many; CDR3: CASSGTRGGRELFF; DNA: TGTGCCAGCAGTGGAACCAGGGGTGGTAGGGAGCTGTTTTTT